These 28 T cell receptor beta chains came from one sample sequenced in a study of response to subunit inactivated influenza vaccine. From the RT-PCR reads, TCRdb called clonotypes with MiXCR, one entry per CDR3 protein. The sample consists of about 700,000 distinct CDR3 sequences, approximately 15% of them appearing once. The sequenced sample was PBMCs from blood, obtained around two weeks before vaccination. These receptors were obtained from a man between 50 and 59 years old who received an inactivated influenza vaccine.

This chain joins TRBV14 and TRBJ2-1; 8 nucleotides agree with TRBD2. Germline V CDR1 and CDR2: SGHDN, FVKESK. This CDR3 is 19 amino acids long. The trim removed 3 bases at V and 0 bases at J, leaving 13 bases unmatched. In DNA, the CDR3 is TGTGCCAGCAGCCATCCAGGAGGAGCGGGAGAAGGCTCCTACAATGAGCAGTTCTTC. This codes for CASSHPGGAGEGSYNEQFF. The whole variable domain, remainder taken from reference TRBV14 and TRBJ2-1, is EAGVTQFPSHSVIEKGQTVTLRCDPISGHDNLYWYRRVMGKEIKFLLHFVKESKQDESGMPNNRFLAERTGGTYSTLKVQPAELEDSGVYFCASSHPGGAGEGSYNEQFFGPGTRLTVL.

This rearrangement joins TRBV5-1 to TRBJ2-7, with TRBD1 identical over 8 bases. This CDR3 comprises 15 residues. Unmatched junction bases numbered 11, after V lost 3 bases and J lost 6 bases. Germline V CDR1 and CDR2: SGHRS, YFSETQ. The CDR3 sequence: CASSYNLGTGGEQYF. In DNA form, the CDR3 reads TGCGCCAGCAGCTACAATCTCGGGACAGGCGGCGAGCAGTACTTC.

The chain links TRBV9 to TRBJ2-2, with 13 nucleotides matching TRBD2. The germline V gene encodes CDR1 SGDLS and CDR2 YYNGEE. J gave up 7 bases and V 4 bases, and 10 bases lay outside the gene matches. The CDR3 covers 17 residues. The DNA for the CDR3 is TGTGCCAGCAGCCAGGGGACTAGCGGGAATTACGGCGGGGAGCTGTTTTTT. It is translated as CASSQGTSGNYGGELFF.

J is TRBJ2-1 and V is TRBV6-1; 13 bases agree with TRBD2. The germline V gene has CDR1 MNHNS and CDR2 SASEGT. V shed 4 bases, J shed 5 bases, and the junction held 2 bases outside the gene matches. The CDR3 is made up of 15 amino acids. CDR3 nucleotide sequence: TGTGCCAGCAGTGGAGGGACTAGCGGGAACAATGAGCAGTTCTTC. This encodes CASSGGTSGNNEQFF.

The chain combines TRBV19 with TRBJ1-1; D remains unclear. The germline V and J ends were trimmed by 6 bases and 2 bases, with 13 bases remaining between them. The CDR3 sequence is 14 residues long. CDR1 and CDR2 from the germline V gene are LNHDA and SQIVND (reference sequence). CDR3 bases: TGTGCCAGTAGGGAGCCTGTTAGAAACACTGAAGCTTTCTTT. Protein: CASREPVRNTEAFF.

The table lists this clonotype with a few counts. V is TRBV6-2 or TRBV6-3 and J is TRBJ1-1, with 11 positions matching TRBD1. The CDR3 sequence is 16 residues long. Looked up from germline, CDR1 is MNHEY and CDR2 is SVGEGT. The V segment lost 6 bases and the J segment 2 bases; nucleotides outside the gene matches: 8. The CDR3 nucleotides read TGTGCCAGCAGGGACCGGACAGGGGGCGACAACACTGAAGCTTTCTTT. Translated: CASRDRTGGDNTEAFF.

The table lists this clonotype with a few counts. The DNA for the CDR3 is TGTGCCAGCAGTTCCCTCGGGGGGTCAACCTACAATGAGCAGTTCTTC. As protein: CASSSLGGSTYNEQFF. The rearrangement joins TRBV12-3 or TRBV12-4 to TRBJ2-1, with TRBD2 matching 7 bases. V lost 4 bases and J lost 2; bases outside the gene matches: 8. This CDR3 comprises 16 residues.

This clonotype appeared many times. V is TRBV28 and J is TRBJ2-3; 7 nucleotides match TRBD2. This CDR3 has 14 residues. V lost 6 bases, J lost 1 base, and 4 bases stayed unmatched. Germline loops: CDR1 MDHEN, CDR2 SYDVKM. The CDR3 sequence: CASRSGVRTDTQYF. The DNA for the CDR3 is TGTGCCAGCAGGAGCGGGGTTCGCACAGATACGCAGTATTTT. Supplemented by reference TRBV28 and TRBJ2-3, the full variable domain reads DVKVTQSSRYLVKRTGEKVFLECVQDMDHENMFWYRQDPGLGLRLIYFSYDVKMKEKGDIPEGYSVSREKKERFSLILESASTNQTSMYLCASRSGVRTDTQYFGPGTRLTVL.

This clonotype was detected only a few times. V is TRBV4-1 and J is TRBJ2-7; D is possibly TRBD1 or TRBD2 (5 bases each). The CDR3 consists of 15 residues. The V end lost 4 bases, the J end lost 2 bases, and 15 bases lay between the germline ends. From germline, CDR1 is MGHRA and CDR2 YSYEKL. The CDR3 loop reads CASSPEGRGPYEQYF. CDR3 bases: TGCGCCAGCAGCCCAGAGGGACGGGGACCCTACGAGCAGTACTTC.

This chain joins TRBV4-1 and TRBJ2-5, with TRBD2 identical over 13 bases. The V gene's germline CDR1 is MGHRA and CDR2 YSYEKL. The CDR3 is 15 amino acids. The J segment lost 9 bases and the V segment lost 4 bases, leaving 8 bases of the junction unmatched. The CDR3 sequence: CASSPIGLAGVAQYF. CDR3 nucleotide sequence: TGCGCCAGCAGCCCGATTGGACTAGCGGGGGTCGCCCAGTACTTC.

The chain carries TRBV5-1 and TRBJ2-5; 10 positions agree with TRBD1. CDR1 is SGHRS, CDR2 YFSETQ, per germline. The ends lost 7 bases at V and 5 bases at J; junction bases unmatched: 11. The CDR3 has 15 residues. The CDR3 DNA reads TGCGCCAGCTACTGGTCAGGGGACAGGGGTGAGACCCAGTACTTC. Encoded protein: CASYWSGDRGETQYF.

CDR3 sequence: CASSVESYRGEQYF. CDR3 nucleotides: TGTGCCAGCAGCGTAGAAAGCTACAGGGGAGAGCAGTACTTC. The gene calls are TRBV9 and TRBJ2-7; 7 bases agree with TRBD1. V trimming: 0 bases; J trimming: 7 bases; junction bases outside the gene matches: 7. The CDR3 is 14 amino acids. Germline V gives CDR1 SGDLS, CDR2 YYNGEE.

This clonotype was seen a handful of times. V and J are TRBV20-1 and TRBJ1-5; D gene ambiguous. CDR1 DFQATT and CDR2 SNEGSKA come from the germline V gene (reference sequence). V lost 3 bases and J lost 4, with 10 bases in between. The CDR3 is 13 amino acids. CDR3: CSARWWVNQPQHF. The CDR3 DNA reads TGCAGTGCTAGGTGGTGGGTAAATCAGCCCCAGCATTTT.

This clonotype appeared many times. The V call is TRBV4-3, the J call TRBJ2-7, with D perhaps matching TRBD2 (5 bases). The CDR3 length is 15 residues. Germline CDR1 and CDR2: LGHNA and YSLEER. V gave up 3 bases and J gave up 1 base, with 13 bases separating them. The CDR3: CASSQDRTPSYEQYF. The DNA for the CDR3 is TGCGCCAGCAGCCAGGATCGGACTCCTTCCTACGAGCAGTACTTC.

A few counts support this clonotype. This sequence joins TRBV6-2 or TRBV6-3 and TRBJ2-7, with D perhaps matching TRBD2 (5 bases). CDR3 length: 14 residues. Germline-derived CDR1 and CDR2 are MNHEY and SVGEGT. V was shortened by 2 bases and J by 6 bases, with 14 bases between the two germline ends. The CDR3 loop is CASSYRIRGSEQYF. In DNA form, the CDR3 reads TGTGCCAGCAGTTACCGAATTCGGGGTTCCGAGCAGTACTTC.

This clonotype occurred a few times. The chain recombines TRBV3-1 with TRBJ2-7; 13 bases fit TRBD2. The CDR3 is 15 amino acids. Losses at the gene ends were 5 bases for V and 3 bases for J; bases not matched to a gene: 4. Germline CDR1 is LGHDT and CDR2 is YNNKEL (reference sequence). The CDR3 bases are TGTGCCAGCAGCGCCGGACTAGCGGGGGACTACGAGCAGTACTTC. This translates into CASSAGLAGDYEQYF.

This clonotype was picked up a small number of times. This sequence joins TRBV5-1 and TRBJ2-7, with D perhaps TRBD1 or TRBD2 (5 bases each). The CDR3 contains 14 residues. Deletions cut 1 base from V and 5 bases from J, with 13 bases between. From germline, CDR1 is SGHRS and CDR2 YFSETQ. CDR3 protein: CASSLRGARDEQYF. The CDR3 nucleotides are TGCGCCAGCAGCTTGCGGGGCGCGAGGGACGAGCAGTACTTC. Drawing the rest from reference TRBV5-1 and TRBJ2-7, the complete variable domain is KAGVTQTPRYLIKTRGQQVTLSCSPISGHRSVSWYQQTPGQGLQFLFEYFSETQRNKGNFPGRFSGRQFSNSRSEMNVSTLELGDSALYLCASSLRGARDEQYFGPGTRLTVT.

This clonotype was counted many times. This chain joins TRBV6-1 and TRBJ2-2, with TRBD2 matching over 7 bases. Germline V gives CDR1 MNHNS, CDR2 SASEGT. The V gene end was trimmed by 10 bases and the J gene end by 4 bases; junction bases not matched to a gene: 15. This CDR3 region has 16 residues. The CDR3 is CATQQSVAGVTGELFF. The CDR3 DNA reads TGTGCCACCCAACAGTCGGTGGCGGGAGTCACCGGGGAGCTGTTTTTT.

The chain recombines TRBV3-1 with TRBJ2-7, with D perhaps matching TRBD1 (6 bases). CDR1 is LGHDT, CDR2 YNNKEL, per germline (reference sequence). V was trimmed by 0 bases and J by 9 bases, leaving 6 bases between them. CDR3 length equals 11 residues. The CDR3 DNA follows: TGTGCCAGCAGCCAAGAGGGGGCGCAGTACTTC. It specifies CASSQEGAQYF.

This clonotype turned up a few times. This sequence joins TRBV20-1 and TRBJ2-2; weak D call: TRBD1 (5 bases). Germline lookup yields CDR1 DFQATT and CDR2 SNEGSKA (reference sequence). Trimming removed 0 bases at V and 3 bases at J, with 11 bases between. The CDR3 spans 15 residues. As DNA, the CDR3 is TGCAGTGCTAGAGATCTAGGGGCAGACACCGGGGAGCTGTTTTTT. Its translation: CSARDLGADTGELFF.

The chain recombines TRBV5-1 with TRBJ1-1; D might be TRBD1 (5 bases). Germline V lookup: CDR1 SGHRS, CDR2 YFSETQ. The CDR3 contains 14 residues. With 6 bases removed from V and 1 base from J, the gap between germline ends came to 13 bases. The CDR3 sequence is CASKDGGTNTEAFF. CDR3 coding DNA: TGCGCCAGCAAGGACGGGGGGACGAACACTGAAGCTTTCTTT.

The chain combines TRBV29-1 with TRBJ2-1; no definite D call. Trimming took 4 bases from V and 1 from J, leaving 8 bases between them. Germline V gives CDR1 SQVTM, CDR2 ANQGSEA. The CDR3 covers 13 residues. The CDR3 DNA follows: TGCAGCGTTGCAGGCCCTTCCTACAATGAGCAGTTCTTC. It translates to CSVAGPSYNEQFF.

The count of this clonotype is one. The CDR3 reads CATSRDETYEQYF. CDR3 nucleotide sequence: TGTGCCACCAGCAGAGATGAGACCTACGAGCAGTACTTC. This rearrangement joins TRBV15 to TRBJ2-7; the D is unclear. The CDR3 length is 13 residues. Per germline, CDR1 LNHNV and CDR2 YYDKDF (reference sequence). Trimming left V 0 bases short and J 2 bases short, with 5 bases between.

This clonotype was counted a few times. The CDR3 DNA follows: TGCGCCAGCAGCCGCCGGACAGGAGAATCCTACGAGCAGTACTTC. Protein product: CASSRRTGESYEQYF. The chain joins TRBV4-1 to TRBJ2-7, with TRBD1 matching 7 bases. CDR1 is MGHRA and CDR2 is YSYEKL in the germline V gene. CDR3 size: 15 residues. J was trimmed by 1 base and V by 4 bases; bases with no gene match: 7.

The V and J genes are TRBV3-1 and TRBJ2-7, with D perhaps matching TRBD1 (6 bases). Germline CDR1 and CDR2: LGHDT and YNNKEL (reference sequence). This CDR3 has 13 residues. V was shortened by 5 bases and J by 4 bases, with 12 bases between the two germline ends. The CDR3: CASSNNRDYEQYF. The DNA for the CDR3 is TGTGCCAGCAGCAATAACAGGGATTACGAGCAGTACTTC.

The CDR3 region is CASSKGTVTGNTIYF. Here the CDR3 DNA reads TGTGCCAGCAGCAAAGGGACAGTTACTGGAAACACCATATATTTT. The genes are TRBV12-3 or TRBV12-4 and TRBJ1-3, with 7 positions matching TRBD1. V gave up 6 bases and J gave up 2 bases; unmatched junction bases: 7. CDR3 length: 15 amino acids.

This clonotype was seen a handful of times. CDR3 loop: CASSFAVANTGELFF. In DNA, the CDR3 is TGTGCCAGCAGCTTTGCGGTAGCGAACACCGGGGAGCTGTTTTTT. The rearrangement uses TRBV7-8 and TRBJ2-2; D not certain. V lost 3 bases and J lost 0, with 8 bases in between. Germline V gene sequence: CDR1 SGHVS, CDR2 FQNEAQ. There are 15 residues in the CDR3. Full variable domain (outside the CDR3, taken from reference TRBV7-8 and TRBJ2-2): GAGVSQSPRYKVAKRGQDVALRCDPISGHVSLFWYQQALGQGPEFLTYFQNEAQLDKSGLPSDRFFAERPEGSVSTLKIQRTQQEDSAVYLCASSFAVANTGELFFGEGSRLTVL.

This rearrangement joins TRBV19 to TRBJ2-1; 16 bases line up with TRBD2. The germline V gene encodes CDR1 LNHDA and CDR2 SQIVND (reference sequence). The CDR3 consists of 19 residues. The J segment lost 3 bases and the V segment lost 4 bases, leaving 9 bases of the junction unmatched. DNA for the CDR3: TGTGCCAGTAGTAGCCCCCCCGGGACTAGCGGGGGGGGCTACAATGAGCAGTTCTTC. This translates into CASSSPPGTSGGGYNEQFF.